A selection of T cell receptor beta chains follows, all from one sample in a study of sequential checkpoint blockade in melanoma. The table came from immunoSEQ multiplex PCR; TCRdb's copy has only in-frame clones and leaves some out. The table has around 19,000 clones, roughly 28% seen once. The sample consisted of tumor tissue (inferred from file names), taken from a patient given nivolumab and ipilimumab in sequence. These receptor sequences come from a human donor with melanoma. The CDR3 runs from the conserved cysteine through the conserved F or W. Each record gives: D gene, V gene, J gene, clone size, CDR3 length, CDR3 DNA, CDR3 protein. D genes are given only for firm matches. Clone size appears in some rows only: once, few, many, or a class for an expanded clone.

D: NA; V: TRBV30; J: TRBJ2-1; size: few; length: 15; DNA: TGTGCCTGGAGTTTGGCGGGGGCAACCTACAATGAGCAGTTCTTC; CDR3: CAWSLAGATYNEQFF
D: NA; V: TRBV6-8; J: TRBJ1-3; size: NA; length: 12; DNA: TGTGCCAGCAGTTTAGGGCAAGACACCATATATTTT; CDR3: CASSLGQDTIYF
D: NA; V: TRBV11-3; J: TRBJ1-2; size: NA; length: 16; DNA: TGTGCCAGCAGCTCAACGGATTTCTGGGATCGGTATGGCTACACCTTC; CDR3: CASSSTDFWDRYGYTF
D: TRBD1; V: TRBV6-8; J: TRBJ2-5; size: few; length: 15; DNA: TGTGCCAGCAGCCGGAACAGGGGAAACCAAGAGACCCAGTACTTC; CDR3: CASSRNRGNQETQYF
D: NA; V: TRBV10-3; J: TRBJ2-5; size: few; length: 15; DNA: TGTGCCACCCAATCGTGGCACGAGTACCAAGAGACCCAGTACTTC; CDR3: CATQSWHEYQETQYF
D: TRBD1; V: TRBV25-1; J: TRBJ2-7; size: NA; length: 14; DNA: TGTGCCAGCAGTGACTACAGGGGTTCACACGAGCAGTACTTC; CDR3: CASSDYRGSHEQYF
D: NA; V: TRBV14; J: TRBJ2-1; size: once; length: 13; DNA: TGTGCCAGCAGCCAAGAAACTTTCAATGAGCAGTTCTTC; CDR3: CASSQETFNEQFF
D: NA; V: TRBV7-1; J: TRBJ2-5; size: few; length: 13; DNA: TGTGCCAGCAGCCGGACAGTCCAAGAGACCCAGTACTTC; CDR3: CASSRTVQETQYF
D: NA; V: TRBV6-8; J: TRBJ1-2; size: few; length: 15; DNA: TGTGCCAGCAGTGACTCTCCAGGGCTGTCGGGTTACTACACCTTC; CDR3: CASSDSPGLSGYYTF
D: NA; V: TRBV18; J: TRBJ2-2; size: NA; length: 15; DNA: TGTGCCAGCTCACCACAGCTAGGCCTTAACGGGGAGCTGTTTTTT; CDR3: CASSPQLGLNGELFF
D: TRBD2; V: TRBV11-3; J: TRBJ2-7; size: NA; length: 16; DNA: TGTGCCAGCAGCACAGGGACTAGCGGTTTTCCCTACGAGCAGTACTTC; CDR3: CASSTGTSGFPYEQYF
D: TRBD2; V: TRBV4-1; J: TRBJ2-1; size: few; length: 18; DNA: TGCGCCAGCAGCCAAGATGCCCTTAGCGGGGGGGCCGACAATGAGCAGTTCTTC; CDR3: CASSQDALSGGADNEQFF
D: NA; V: TRBV1; J: TRBJ2-5; size: NA; length: 17; DNA: TGCGCCAGCAGCCAATTCCCGCTAGCGGGCGCAAAAGAGACCCAGTACTTC; CDR3: CASSQFPLAGAKETQYF
D: NA; V: TRBV7-6; J: TRBJ1-6; size: many; length: 14; DNA: TGTGCCAGCAGCCTACAGGGTATAGGTTCACCCCTCCACTTT; CDR3: CASSLQGIGSPLHF
D: NA; V: TRBV9; J: TRBJ2-1; size: NA; length: 13; DNA: TGTGCCAGCAGCGTCCCCAGTGGCAATGAGCAGTTCTTC; CDR3: CASSVPSGNEQFF
D: NA; V: TRBV5-1; J: TRBJ1-2; size: NA; length: 14; DNA: TGCGCCAGCAGCTTGGCCCCGGGGCCGGGGGGCTACACCTTC; CDR3: CASSLAPGPGGYTF
D: TRBD1; V: TRBV11-3; J: TRBJ1-1; size: many; length: 14; DNA: TGTGCCAGCAGCTCACAGGGGTCGTACACTGAAGCTTTCTTT; CDR3: CASSSQGSYTEAFF
D: NA; V: TRBV25-1; J: TRBJ1-4; size: few; length: 14; DNA: TGTGCCAGCAGGTCCCCGGCGGGGGCAGAAAAACTGTTTTTT; CDR3: CASRSPAGAEKLFF
D: NA; V: TRBV29-1; J: TRBJ2-1; size: NA; length: 15; DNA: TGCAGCGTTGATCCCGGAAGTAGCTCCTACAATGAGCAGTTCTTC; CDR3: CSVDPGSSSYNEQFF
D: TRBD2; V: TRBV11-3; J: TRBJ2-1; size: many; length: 17; DNA: TGTGCCAGCAGCTTACGTCGAGGCGGGAGGAAGAACAATGAGCAGTTCTTC; CDR3: CASSLRRGGRKNNEQFF
D: NA; V: TRBV5-1; J: TRBJ2-3; size: NA; length: 16; DNA: TGCGCCAGCAGAGCGGCTGGCGGGACGAGCACAGATACGCAGTATTTT; CDR3: CASRAAGGTSTDTQYF
D: NA; V: TRBV14; J: TRBJ2-3; size: NA; length: 14; DNA: TGTGCCAGCAGCCAAGAAGGATATGGAGATACGCAGTATTTT; CDR3: CASSQEGYGDTQYF
D: NA; V: TRBV25-1; J: TRBJ2-7; size: NA; length: 13; DNA: TGTGCCAGTAGCGGTGATTACTCCTACGAGCAGTACTTC; CDR3: CASSGDYSYEQYF
D: TRBD1; V: TRBV18; J: TRBJ1-5; size: NA; length: 16; DNA: TGTGCCAGCTCACCGCGTACAGGGGGCAATAATCAGCCCCAGCATTTT; CDR3: CASSPRTGGNNQPQHF
D: TRBD2; V: TRBV18; J: TRBJ2-1; size: few; length: 16; DNA: TGTGCCAGCTCACCACCGTCAGCGGGGGTTCGCAATGAGCAGTTCTTC; CDR3: CASSPPSAGVRNEQFF
D: TRBD1; V: TRBV28; J: TRBJ2-7; size: few; length: 12; DNA: TGTGCCAGCAGGGGACAGGGGGAAGAGCAGTACTTC; CDR3: CASRGQGEEQYF
D: TRBD1; V: TRBV5-1; J: TRBJ2-7; size: NA; length: 15; DNA: TGCGCCAGCAGCCAAGGACAGGGGCTGTTCTACGAGCAGTACTTC; CDR3: CASSQGQGLFYEQYF
D: NA; V: TRBV30; J: TRBJ2-3; size: NA; length: 14; DNA: TGTGCCTGGAGGTTGGGGCCGCTCGTTGATACGCAGTATTTT; CDR3: CAWRLGPLVDTQYF
D: TRBD2; V: TRBV11-3; J: TRBJ2-1; size: NA; length: 14; DNA: TGTGCCAGCAGCTACGGGACTATCGGCCGTGAGCAGTTCTTC; CDR3: CASSYGTIGREQFF
D: TRBD2; V: TRBV9; J: TRBJ2-5; size: few; length: 15; DNA: TGTGCCAGCACCACCGGGGGGGGGCCGAAAGAGACCCAGTACTTC; CDR3: CASTTGGGPKETQYF
D: NA; V: TRBV28; J: TRBJ2-7; size: few; length: 16; DNA: TGTGCCAGCAGTTTACATTCCGGGACGCTGCTCTACGAGCAGTACTTC; CDR3: CASSLHSGTLLYEQYF
D: NA; V: TRBV18; J: TRBJ1-2; size: few; length: 13; DNA: TGTGCCAGCTCACCCGACTTGGGCCAGGGCTACACCTTC; CDR3: CASSPDLGQGYTF
D: NA; V: TRBV6-8; J: TRBJ1-5; size: NA; length: 17; DNA: TGTGCCAGCAGTTACCGGGAACAGACTAATAGCAATCAGCCCCAGCATTTT; CDR3: CASSYREQTNSNQPQHF
D: NA; V: TRBV6-8; J: TRBJ2-3; size: NA; length: 13; DNA: TGTGCCAGCAGCCGACTAGTAACAGATACGCAGTATTTT; CDR3: CASSRLVTDTQYF
D: NA; V: TRBV11-3; J: TRBJ1-3; size: many; length: 15; DNA: TGTGCCAGCAGCTTCGTCAGGGGAACTGGAAACACCATATATTTT; CDR3: CASSFVRGTGNTIYF
D: NA; V: TRBV9; J: TRBJ2-4; size: few; length: 14; DNA: TGTGCCAGCAGCGAAGACGTTGACGGGAACATTCAGTACTTC; CDR3: CASSEDVDGNIQYF
D: TRBD1; V: TRBV6-8; J: TRBJ1-4; size: few; length: 14; DNA: TGTGCCACTCGGGCCGGGACAGCTAATGAAAAACTGTTTTTT; CDR3: CATRAGTANEKLFF
D: TRBD2; V: TRBV5-1; J: TRBJ2-2; size: NA; length: 17; DNA: TGCGCCAGCCGGACTAGAGAACTGGCCTCGAACACCGGGGAGCTGTTTTTT; CDR3: CASRTRELASNTGELFF
D: TRBD1; V: TRBV30; J: TRBJ2-7; size: few; length: 13; DNA: TGTGCCTGGAATACAGGGGGTGGGTACGAGCAGTACTTC; CDR3: CAWNTGGGYEQYF
D: NA; V: TRBV10-3; J: TRBJ2-7; size: NA; length: 12; DNA: TGTGCCAGCGCCTCGGACGTGGGGGAGCAGTACTTC; CDR3: CASASDVGEQYF
D: TRBD2; V: TRBV7-6; J: TRBJ2-1; size: many; length: 15; DNA: TGTGCCAGCACCCACCTAGCGGGAGGGCCGGGGGAGCAGTTCTTC; CDR3: CASTHLAGGPGEQFF
D: TRBD1; V: TRBV6-8; J: TRBJ1-5; size: few; length: 13; DNA: TGTGCCATCAAGGGGACAGGGGACCCGCCCCAGCATTTT; CDR3: CAIKGTGDPPQHF
D: NA; V: TRBV28; J: TRBJ1-1; size: NA; length: 17; DNA: TGTGCCAGCAGTCCTCAGGGGTTATCGCGCGTGAACACTGAAGCTTTCTTT; CDR3: CASSPQGLSRVNTEAFF
D: NA; V: TRBV5-1; J: TRBJ1-3; size: NA; length: 17; DNA: TGCGCCAGCAGCTTGAACTTGATCGGAAGCTCTGGAAACACCATATATTTT; CDR3: CASSLNLIGSSGNTIYF
D: NA; V: TRBV30; J: TRBJ1-2; size: NA; length: 13; DNA: TGTGCCTGGGGGGGCCCCCCGCGAGGGGGCTACACCTTC; CDR3: CAWGGPPRGGYTF
D: TRBD1; V: TRBV19; J: TRBJ1-5; size: NA; length: 17; DNA: TGTGCCAGTAGTACTGCAACAGGGACAGGGATAAATCAGCCCCAGCATTTT; CDR3: CASSTATGTGINQPQHF
D: NA; V: TRBV12-1; J: TRBJ1-1; size: NA; length: 14; DNA: TGTGCCGGAAGACAGGGTAGGCGTGTCATTGAAGCTTTCTTT; CDR3: CAGRQGRRVIEAFF
D: TRBD1; V: TRBV6-8; J: TRBJ2-2; size: few; length: 14; DNA: TGTGCCAGCAGTCCGGGACAGCGAAGCGGGGAGCTGTTTTTT; CDR3: CASSPGQRSGELFF